One and the same sample provided the 14 T cell receptor beta chains below, sequenced in a study of control samples from healthy donors and cancer patients. Here immunoSEQ multiplex PCR was the method, and the copy in TCRdb shows in-frame clones only, minus some. The table includes about 160,000 clones, roughly 90% detected once. Sample: blood. The receptors here all came from a woman aged 30 to 39 in good health.

The V call is TRBV4-1, the J call TRBJ1-4, with no clear D. V was cut by 3 bases and J by 0 bases, with 8 bases left in between. This CDR3 contains 15 residues. Germline assignment: CDR1 MGHRA and CDR2 YSYEKL. Written as DNA, the CDR3 is TGCGCCAGCAGCCACCTCCATCCAACTAATGAAAAACTGTTTTTT. Its protein is CASSHLHPTNEKLFF.

This clone was found once. V is TRBV7-9 and J is TRBJ2-6; 7 nucleotides align to TRBD1. Per germline, CDR1 SEHNR and CDR2 FQNEAQ (reference sequence). Trimming cost V 1 base and J 3 bases; bases outside gene matches: 12. CDR3 length: 19 amino acids. The CDR3 sequence: CASSLDFLLQGSGANVLTF. DNA of the CDR3: TGTGCCAGCAGCTTAGACTTTCTCCTACAGGGGAGTGGGGCCAACGTCCTGACTTTC.

The rearrangement joins TRBV20-1 to TRBJ1-2; tentative D call: TRBD1 (6 bases). The CDR3 has 10 residues. Trimming removed 4 bases at V and 8 bases at J, with 8 bases between. CDR1 and CDR2 (germline): DFQATT, SNEGSKA (reference sequence). CDR3 sequence reads: CSAIRGGYTF. DNA of the CDR3: TGCAGTGCTATCAGGGGAGGCTACACCTTC.

The genes are TRBV15 and TRBJ2-5; 10 bases match TRBD1. V was pared by 0 bases and J by 5 bases, with 3 bases of the junction left unmatched. The germline V gene has CDR1 LNHNV and CDR2 YYDKDF (reference sequence). The CDR3 extends over 15 amino acids. CDR3 bases: TGTGCCACCAGCAGAGATCGGACAGGGGGGGAGACCCAGTACTTC. This encodes CATSRDRTGGETQYF.

This chain uses TRBV28 with TRBJ2-3, with 9 bases that match TRBD2. Germline CDR1 MDHEN, CDR2 SYDVKM. V gave up 7 bases and J gave up 4 bases; unmatched junction bases: 12. The CDR3 consists of 16 residues. The CDR3 is CASTPTAGGSPDTQYF. DNA for the CDR3: TGTGCCAGCACACCTACAGCGGGGGGTTCCCCAGATACGCAGTATTTT.

The genes are TRBV28 and TRBJ2-7; D call uncertain. The V gene lost 5 bases and the J gene lost 7 bases, with 18 bases spanning the gap. Germline CDR1 is MDHEN and CDR2 is SYDVKM. The CDR3 consists of 14 residues. This chain's CDR3 is CASSLSPPAVEQYF. CDR3 in DNA: TGTGCCAGCAGTCTTTCCCCTCCGGCCGTAGAGCAGTACTTC.

This chain joins TRBV7-2 and TRBJ2-1; the match to TRBD2 covers 9 bases. This CDR3 is built from 13 residues. The V gene's germline CDR1 is SGHTA and CDR2 FQGNSA. The V and J ends lost 5 bases and 6 bases, in that order; junction bases with no gene match: 2. The CDR3, as DNA: TGTGCCAGCAGCGGGACTAGCCCCAATGAGCAGTTCTTC. As protein: CASSGTSPNEQFF.

A single count supports this clone. This chain links TRBV6-1 with TRBJ1-1, with D uncertain. The V and J ends lost 3 bases and 8 bases respectively, with 7 bases between them. The CDR3 is made up of 11 amino acids. Germline CDR1 and CDR2: MNHNS and SASEGT. Here the CDR3 DNA reads TGTGCCAGCAGTGATTACCCAGAAGCTTTCTTT. Translation gives CASSDYPEAFF.

This clone was seen only a few times. The rearrangement links TRBV5-4 to TRBJ2-6, with D unresolved. This CDR3 is built from 17 residues. V was clipped by 3 bases and J by 2 bases, with 15 bases between them. The germline V gene has CDR1 SGHNT and CDR2 YYREEE (reference sequence). DNA of the CDR3: TGTGCCAGCAGCTCCCGGGCCCTGGACGCTGGGGCCAACGTCCTGACTTTC. Protein sequence: CASSSRALDAGANVLTF.

This chain uses TRBV7-8 with TRBJ1-2; no definite D call. CDR1 and CDR2 from the germline V gene are SGHVS and FQNEAQ. The CDR3 runs to 14 residues. The germline V and J ends were trimmed by 1 base and 4 bases, with 10 bases remaining between them. Here the CDR3 DNA reads TGTGCCAGCAGCTTAGTTCTCTCAAGCTATGGCTACACCTTC. It is translated as CASSLVLSSYGYTF. Supplemented by reference TRBV7-8 and TRBJ1-2, the full variable domain reads GAGVSQSPRYKVAKRGQDVALRCDPISGHVSLFWYQQALGQGPEFLTYFQNEAQLDKSGLPSDRFFAERPEGSVSTLKIQRTQQEDSAVYLCASSLVLSSYGYTFGSGTRLTVV.

V gene TRBV7-9 combines with J gene TRBJ1-3; D may be TRBD1 (5 bases). The germline gives CDR1 SEHNR, CDR2 FQNEAQ (reference sequence). V lost 4 bases and J 2 bases, leaving 9 bases between the germline ends. This CDR3 contains 14 residues. The CDR3 DNA follows: TGTGCCAGCAGCTCAGGGTCGACTGGAAACACCATATATTTT. Protein product: CASSSGSTGNTIYF.

In nucleotides, the CDR3 is TGTGCCAGCAGCCTCGCGGGGGGGCCTAGGGAGACCCAGTACTTC. Translated: CASSLAGGPRETQYF. This rearrangement joins TRBV9 to TRBJ2-5; TRBD2 aligns across 9 bases. Germline V lookup: CDR1 SGDLS, CDR2 YYNGEE. Losses at the gene ends were 4 bases for V and 5 bases for J; bases not matched to a gene: 9. The CDR3 extends over 15 amino acids.

This chain links TRBV4-2 with TRBJ2-2, with TRBD1 identical over 8 bases. Germline V gene lookup returns CDR1 LGHNA and CDR2 YNFKEQ. J gave up 2 bases and V 3 bases, and 5 bases lay outside the gene matches. The CDR3 totals 16 residues. The CDR3 protein is CASSHRDRPNTGELFF. The CDR3 coding sequence is TGTGCCAGCAGCCATCGGGACAGGCCAAACACCGGGGAGCTGTTTTTT.

This chain uses TRBV6-2 or TRBV6-3 with TRBJ2-4, with 12 bases matching TRBD2. Germline V CDR1 and CDR2: MNHEY, SVGEGT. The CDR3 has 20 amino acids. V lost 2 bases to trimming and J lost 2 bases; unmatched junction nucleotides: 13. The CDR3 DNA is TGTGCCAGCAGTTACGACCTTAGAGCTAGCGGGAGGGAGTCCAAAAACATTCAGTACTTC. It specifies CASSYDLRASGRESKNIQYF.